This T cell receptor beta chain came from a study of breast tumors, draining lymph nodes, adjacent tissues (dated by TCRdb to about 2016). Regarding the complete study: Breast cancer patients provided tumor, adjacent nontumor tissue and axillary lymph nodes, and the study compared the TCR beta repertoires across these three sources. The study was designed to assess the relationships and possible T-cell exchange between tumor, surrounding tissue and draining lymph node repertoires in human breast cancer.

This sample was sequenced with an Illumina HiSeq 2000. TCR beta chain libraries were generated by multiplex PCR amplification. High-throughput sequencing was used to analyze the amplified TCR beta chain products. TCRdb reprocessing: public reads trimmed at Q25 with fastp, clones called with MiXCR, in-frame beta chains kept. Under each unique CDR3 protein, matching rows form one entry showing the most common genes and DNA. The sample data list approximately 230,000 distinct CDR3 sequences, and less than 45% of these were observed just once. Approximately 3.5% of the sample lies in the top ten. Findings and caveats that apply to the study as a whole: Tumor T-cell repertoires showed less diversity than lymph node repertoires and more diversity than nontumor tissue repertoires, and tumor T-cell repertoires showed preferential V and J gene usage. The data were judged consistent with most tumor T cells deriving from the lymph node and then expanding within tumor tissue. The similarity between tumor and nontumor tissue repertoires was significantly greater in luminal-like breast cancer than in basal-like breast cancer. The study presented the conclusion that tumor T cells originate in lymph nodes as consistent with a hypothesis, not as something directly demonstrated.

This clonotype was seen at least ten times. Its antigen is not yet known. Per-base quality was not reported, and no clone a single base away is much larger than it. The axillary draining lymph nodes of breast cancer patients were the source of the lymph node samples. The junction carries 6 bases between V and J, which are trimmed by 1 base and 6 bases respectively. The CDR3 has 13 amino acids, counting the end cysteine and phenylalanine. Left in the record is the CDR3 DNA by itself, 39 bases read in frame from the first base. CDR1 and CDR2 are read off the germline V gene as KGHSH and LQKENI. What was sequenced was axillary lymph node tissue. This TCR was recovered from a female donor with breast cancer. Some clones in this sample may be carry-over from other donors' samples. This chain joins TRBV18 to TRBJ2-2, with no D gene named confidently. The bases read TGTGCCAGCTCACCACTAAGTGCCGGGGAGCTGTTTTTT. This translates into CASSPLSAGELFF. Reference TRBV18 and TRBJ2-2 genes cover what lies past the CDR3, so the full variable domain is NAGVMQNPRHLVRRRGQEARLRCSPMKGHSHVYWYRQLPEEGLKFMVYLQKENIIDESGMPKERFSAEFPKEGPSILRIQQVVRGDSAAYFCASSPLSAGELFFGEGSRLTVL.